These T cell receptor beta chains were read from a single sample in a study of cytomegalovirus exposure and HLA in healthy donors. TCRdb's table, derived via immunoSEQ multiplex PCR, lists solely in-frame clones and lacks some. The repertoire holds 150,000 to 190,000 clones, with approximately 85% as singletons. Sequencing was done on a sample of PBMCs. The receptors originated from a woman aged 18-30 years in good health and CMV-seronegative. Both conserved end residues are part of each CDR3.

TRBJ2-7	TRBV30	CAWSGGLGVYYEQYF
TRBJ1-3	TRBV4-3	CASSPEQNTIYF
TRBJ2-1	TRBV4-1	CASSQVSIAGSYNEQFF
TRBJ2-7	TRBV14	CASSQSRDRPYEQYF
TRBJ2-1	TRBV7-3	CASSLRGGEQFF
TRBJ2-3	TRBV28	CASSLGAGGLTDTQYF
TRBJ2-5	TRBV28	CASTRFDGETQYF
TRBJ1-6	TRBV7-2	CASSAQGARNSPLHF
TRBJ1-3	TRBV7-9	CASSLKSGGESSGNTIYF
TRBJ1-5	TRBV30	CAWSKGAGNQPQHF
TRBJ2-7	TRBV5-1	CASSSTGYAYEQYF
TRBJ1-2	TRBV5-4	CASSAGTGVYGYTF
TRBJ2-7	TRBV11-1	CASSLMGQGRYEQYF
TRBJ2-1	TRBV11-2	CASSLDSAASRSEQFF
TRBJ2-5	TRBV14	CASSQGGSSQYF
TRBJ2-7	TRBV4-1	CASSQGTTTYEQYF
TRBJ2-7	TRBV28	CASADTSYEQYF
TRBJ2-3	TRBV7-2	CASRTAGGTDTQYF
TRBJ2-2	TRBV7-2	CASSLAPPWRELDTGELFF
TRBJ2-1	TRBV27	CASGLARIYNEQFF
TRBJ1-2	TRBV2	CASSVGRGSGYTF
TRBJ1-5	TRBV18	CASSSTLVQPQHF
-	TRBV6-4	CASSLDGGPSYEQYF
TRBJ2-5	TRBV27	CASSRTHQETQYF
TRBJ2-3	TRBV9	CASSVGAGATDTQYF
TRBJ1-6	TRBV7-8	CASSRGARSLGNSPLHF
TRBJ2-1	TRBV28	CASRGDSYNEQFF
TRBJ1-5	TRBV13	CASSLGLDQPQHF
TRBJ2-6	TRBV30	CAWSLPGSGANVLTF
TRBJ2-2	TRBV18	CASSPISKNQGNGELFF
TRBJ1-3	TRBV11-3	CASSAHSRAGNTIYF
TRBJ2-3	TRBV7-2	CASSLGLAGGTDTQYF
TRBJ2-7	TRBV28	CASSSPAGGSYEQYF
TRBJ2-7	TRBV28	CASSPKLAGGYEQYF
TRBJ1-2	TRBV4-3	CASSQDRDRVGYGYTF
TRBJ2-7	TRBV5-1	CASSVSGAGSYEQYF
TRBJ2-1	TRBV20-1	CSAIRGNEQFF
TRBJ1-1	TRBV28	CASSPPLQRQDTEAFF